The rows below give T cell receptor beta chains drawn from one sample of a study of OX40 agonist ivuxolimab in advanced cancers. Data came from immunoSEQ multiplex PCR; TCRdb stores just in-frame clones and leaves some out. The sample carries roughly 86,000 clones, more than 85% recorded once. The material sequenced was CD4+ or CD8+ T cells sorted from blood, taken in a trial of the OX40 agonist ivuxolimab. Receptors were obtained from an adult with an advanced solid tumor such as melanoma, head and neck, liver or kidney cancer. Both conserved end residues are trimmed from each CDR3. A D gene is named only where the DNA matches it firmly. Where a row states a size, it is once, few, many or the class of an expanded clone; other rows omit it.

len	v_gene	j_gene	d_gene	abundance	CDR3aa
12	TRBV4-2	TRBJ1-1	TRBD1	.	ASSQDRGSGEAF
14	TRBV7-2	TRBJ2-5	TRBD2	once	ASSLVGTSGQETQY
12	TRBV2	TRBJ2-7	TRBD1	once	ASSLQGAVYEQY
11	TRBV19	TRBJ1-1	.	.	ASRGTKPTEAF
12	TRBV7-2	TRBJ1-1	TRBD1	.	ASRKGQLNTEAF
13	TRBV6-5	TRBJ2-6	.	.	ASRRGIAGANVLT
11	TRBV5-4	TRBJ2-7	.	.	ASSFRGDYEQY
12	TRBV28	TRBJ1-2	.	.	ASSHSDRYYGYT
14	TRBV5-1	TRBJ1-1	TRBD1	.	ASSFGQGARNTEAF
10	TRBV15	TRBJ2-5	.	.	ATSRVTGAQY
13	TRBV7-2	TRBJ2-2	TRBD1	.	ASSLTGGNTGELF
11	TRBV28	TRBJ1-1	.	.	ASSFGTRTEAF
14	TRBV4-2	TRBJ2-3	TRBD1	.	ASSRLPGQSTDTQY
14	TRBV4-2	TRBJ2-1	TRBD2	.	ASSQGLAGGYNEQF
12	TRBV7-2	TRBJ2-2	TRBD1	.	ASSRDRHTGELF
13	TRBV19	TRBJ2-7	.	once	ASSRLGSMAYEQY
11	TRBV7-3	TRBJ1-6	.	.	ASSETPAGTLH
12	TRBV9	TRBJ2-1	.	.	ASSAGNIINEQF
13	TRBV5-8	TRBJ2-7	.	.	ASTYNRGGVYEQY
12	TRBV7-2	TRBJ1-2	.	.	ASSLFGQNYGYT
10	TRBV29-1	TRBJ2-7	.	.	SVVVDGYEQY
13	TRBV5-6	TRBJ1-4	.	few	ASSFFSKGDEKLF
13	TRBV4-2	TRBJ2-3	TRBD2	.	ASSLTSANTDTQY
15	TRBV4-2	TRBJ2-5	.	.	ASSPSGGAKSKGAQY
12	TRBV6-1	TRBJ1-2	TRBD1	.	ASSRDRGVYGYT
13	TRBV7-8	TRBJ1-5	.	.	ASSSGTLSTQPQH
13	TRBV11-2	TRBJ2-7	TRBD1	few	ASSLMTGIGGEQY
9	TRBV7-2	TRBJ2-1	.	once	ASSSYHEQF
13	TRBV7-9	TRBJ1-1	TRBD1	.	ASSLADRMNTEAF
11	TRBV28	TRBJ2-3	.	.	ASRSPGSDTQY
13	TRBV29-1	TRBJ2-3	.	.	SVGRGTASTDTQY
9	TRBV28	TRBJ2-1	.	.	ASSANNEQF
12	TRBV6-5	TRBJ2-7	.	once	ASSPWGLDDEQY
11	TRBV9	TRBJ2-5	TRBD1	.	ASGRGRQETQY
13	TRBV4-3	TRBJ2-2	.	once	ASSQEAVTRGELF
12	TRBV19	TRBJ2-5	.	.	ASSAGSYGETQY
10	TRBV2	TRBJ2-5	.	.	ASSGLEETQY
9	TRBV11-2	TRBJ2-7	.	.	ASSLDYEQY
14	TRBV5-1	TRBJ1-1	.	.	ASSLVIGGPGTEAF
10	TRBV2	TRBJ1-4	.	.	ASKRGWEKLF
13	TRBV7-2	TRBJ1-4	TRBD1	.	ASSSRTGGQEKLF
14	TRBV28	TRBJ2-7	TRBD1	.	ASSLLLDRRYYEQY